This T cell receptor beta chain comes out of a study of blood T cell repertoires in COVID-19. The CDR3 is 15 residues long. Germline V CDR1 and CDR2: MGHDK, SYGVNS. The V and J ends lost 4 bases and 7 bases, in that order; junction bases with no gene match: 7. Sequencing was performed with immunoSEQ multiplex PCR; in TCRdb, only in-frame clones are kept and a portion is missing. The repertoire holds about 110,000 clones, approximately 89% seen once, with approximately 6.8% in the top ten. The chain carries TRBV25-1 and TRBJ1-4; 9 positions match TRBD1. Sample: peripheral blood. The source is a man in his fifties or sixties with active or convalescent COVID-19. CDR3 DNA: TGTGCCAGCAGTGTACAGGGGGCCGTGGGTGAAAAACTGTTTTTT. Protein product: CASSVQGAVGEKLFF.